This TCR beta chain is from a study of vaccination effects on CD4 cells after COVID-19. The V gene's germline CDR1 is SNHLY and CDR2 FYNNEI. CDR3 size: 13 residues. The V and J ends lost 7 bases and 5 bases respectively, with 14 bases between them. TCRdb's copy holds only in-frame clones and misses some; the assay was immunoSEQ multiplex PCR. The sample holds about 26,000 clones, around 82% seen once. To note about this clone: The antigen is unknown.

Antigen-specific CD4+ T cells expanded by the ViraFEST assay with viral peptide pools were then sequenced. Isolation of CD4+ T cells took place after 10 days of culture. PCR-confirmed SARS-CoV-2 infection occurred in the person between March and December 2020. This clonotype originated in a human donor who had a prior SARS-CoV-2 infection. The specimen was CD4+ T cells from PBMCs cultured with HCoV-NL63 spike peptides, collected before COVID-19 vaccination. The V call is TRBV2, the J call TRBJ2-5; D tentatively reads TRBD1 or TRBD2 (6 bases each). CDR3 loop: CASILGGYETQYF. In DNA, the CDR3 is TGTGCCAGCATCCTAGGGGGGTATGAGACCCAGTACTTC. Variable domain in full (rest from reference TRBV2 and TRBJ2-5): EPEVTQTPSHQVTQMGQEVILRCVPISNHLYFYWYRQILGQKVEFLVSFYNNEISEKSEIFDDQFSVERPDGSNFTLKIRSTKLEDSAMYFCASILGGYETQYFGPGTRLLVL.